This T cell receptor (beta chain) was captured in a study of PD-1 blockade in mismatch repair-deficient tumors. Study summary: Patients had around 12 mismatch repair-deficient cancer types, all previously treated and progressing. General study results and limits: After pembrolizumab, tumor-resident clones rose rapidly, then generally contracted before radiologic responses.

Of note for this clone: The antigen remains undetermined.

This CDR3 is 12 amino acids long. The germline V gene encodes CDR1 GTSNPN and CDR2 SVGIG (reference sequence). V dropped 1 base and J dropped 11; count of bases not matched to a gene: 6. Repertoires were generated with immunoSEQ multiplex PCR, while TCRdb's copy carries only in-frame clones and drops some. The sample carries about 100,000 clones, over 65% recorded once. The source is an adult with mismatch repair-deficient cancer. The sample in question was peripheral blood, obtained roughly 36 weeks after starting pembrolizumab. The gene calls are TRBV30 and TRBJ2-5; 8 bases align to TRBD2. CDR3 nucleotides: TGTGCCTGGAGTGCCTTAGCGGGGACGCAGTACTTC. It translates to CAWSALAGTQYF.